This T cell receptor beta chain appears in the sequencing data of a study of shared clonotypes between healthy human individuals. Study background: A couple of women and three men aged 18 to 49 made up the donors. CD4 naive and memory got three plates each, CD8 naive two, CD8 memory one.

Germline-derived CDR1 and CDR2 are SQVTM and ANQGSEA. V dropped 0 bases and J dropped 2 bases, with 16 bases sitting between them. The CDR3 sequence is 16 residues long. Sequenced by immunoSEQ multiplex PCR; TCRdb stores in-frame clones only, minus some. The sample records around 720,000 clones, around four fifths being singletons. The TCR originated in a woman in her twenties or thirties in good health. The chain recombines TRBV29-1 with TRBJ2-5; D is perhaps TRBD2 (5 bases). Sequenced: memory CD4+ T cells sorted from blood. Noted subset: CD45RA-negative fraction. Written as DNA, the CDR3 is TGCAGCGTTGAAGAGGCGAAGTACCCGGGGCAAGAGACCCAGTACTTC. Translation: CSVEEAKYPGQETQYF.